This TCR beta chain is drawn from a study of T cells after yellow fever vaccination. The ends were cut back, 4 bases at V and 4 bases at J, with 18 bases in the middle. The CDR3 totals 16 residues. Germline-derived CDR1 and CDR2 are MGHRA and YSYEKL. TCRdb re-called the 5' RACE reads with MiXCR, one entry per CDR3 protein. The table includes 50,000 to 60,000 distinct CDR3 sequences, approximately 6% detected once. Here the sequenced sample was PBMCs, either bulk or a sorted T-cell subset (CD4+, CD8+, memory, or dextramer-sorted; not recorded which), taken on the day of the yellow fever booster vaccination. This receptor was obtained from a man between 18 and 29 years old who received the YFV17D yellow fever vaccine. This rearrangement joins TRBV4-1 to TRBJ2-3, with a possible D match to TRBD2 (6 bases). In DNA, the CDR3 is TGCGCCAGCAGCCCAAGATCAGGGCTAGCGTCAGATACGCAGTATTTT. Translation gives CASSPRSGLASDTQYF.